A selection of T cell receptor beta chains follows, all from one sample in a study of vaccination effects on CD4 cells after COVID-19. For these TCRs, the target antigens are not known. Generated by immunoSEQ multiplex PCR, the TCRdb table keeps only in-frame clones and is missing some. The data hold about 44,000 clones, with 76% observed a single time. The specimen comprised CD4+ T cells from PBMCs cultured without peptide, sampled after COVID-19 vaccination. The source is a human donor who had a prior SARS-CoV-2 infection. Each CDR3 is given with its conserved first and last residue.

J gene | V gene | CDR3 protein
TRBJ2-3 | TRBV2 | CASSRTNPDTQYF
TRBJ2-7 | TRBV19 | CASSLKPAGVTSGLNEQYF
TRBJ1-2 | TRBV5-1 | CASSLGGVGDYGYTF
TRBJ2-1 | TRBV7-2 | CASGGTRLNEQFF
TRBJ2-3 | TRBV5-1 | CASSKGRTSGGTTDTQYF
TRBJ2-1 | TRBV27 | CASSLSRTPNEQFF
TRBJ2-2 | TRBV7-9 | CASSLGFGWTAGELFF
TRBJ2-1 | TRBV18 | CASSGFVAEQFF
TRBJ2-5 | TRBV3-1/TRBV3-2 | CASSRGTVQETQYF
TRBJ2-2 | TRBV7-2 | CASSLQAGRNTGELFF
TRBJ1-2 | TRBV24-1 | CATSEGVNYGYTF
TRBJ2-3 | TRBV11-3 | CASSRGLAGMDTQYF
TRBJ2-2 | TRBV10-3 | CAISQYEVGQYTGELFF
TRBJ2-1 | TRBV24-1 | CATSDRLAGVEDEQFF
TRBJ1-4 | TRBV6-5 | CASSYSSTGAEKLFF
TRBJ1-5 | TRBV5-1 | CASSLTGGLDQPQHF
TRBJ2-1 | TRBV19 | CASSIAGTHGEQFF
TRBJ1-5 | TRBV7-2 | CASSTISQQPQHF
TRBJ1-5 | TRBV6-2/TRBV6-3 | CASSYRADRAGNQPQHF
TRBJ2-3 | TRBV7-3 | CASSLGLAGETDTQYF
TRBJ2-2 | TRBV5-1 | CASSSGTSGRASGELFF
TRBJ1-6 | TRBV5-4 | CASSPQQGRDSPLHF
TRBJ2-1 | TRBV11-3 | CASRDKSGTLTSNEQFF
TRBJ2-5 | TRBV11-2 | CASSRLRGRDQETQYF
TRBJ2-1 | TRBV3-1/TRBV3-2 | CASSQDRGTGRSYNEQFF
TRBJ1-1 | TRBV5-1 | CASSSDFGVAEAFF
TRBJ2-7 | TRBV11-3 | CASSRGGAGPYEQYF
TRBJ1-2 | TRBV5-6 | CASSLKVTTSYTF
TRBJ2-3 | TRBV4-1 | CASSQGLDTDTQYF
TRBJ2-5 | TRBV27 | CASRLSGSETQYF
TRBJ2-7 | TRBV23-1 | CASSLLSVPQGPQIPGEQYF
TRBJ2-2 | TRBV4-2 | CASARVSGELGELFF
TRBJ1-1 | TRBV30 | CAWSTQENTEAFF
TRBJ2-1 | TRBV5-4 | CASSSTSGRAYNEQFF
TRBJ2-3 | TRBV9 | CASSPRGAVSTDTQYF
TRBJ2-7 | TRBV7-9 | CASSLGRTGDYEQYF
TRBJ1-5 | TRBV21-1 | CASGNGEYSNQPQHF
TRBJ2-3 | TRBV3-1/TRBV3-2 | CASSRGTSGVEDTQYF
TRBJ1-2 | TRBV25-1 | CASSDPREGDYGYTF
TRBJ2-1 | TRBV9 | CASSVGGRTSYNEQFF
TRBJ1-2 | TRBV6-2/TRBV6-3 | CASSQPGRNNYGYTF
TRBJ2-7 | TRBV11-2 | CASSYYGGSYEQYF
TRBJ2-3 | TRBV11-2 | CASSLAGDGIDTQYF
TRBJ2-3 | TRBV7-9 | CASSRSDTQYF
TRBJ2-3 | TRBV5-5 | CASSLRASGVADTQYF
TRBJ2-5 | TRBV5-4 | CASSLGLVETQYF
TRBJ2-5 | TRBV5-5 | CASSLEGTMEETQYF
TRBJ2-7 | TRBV14 | CASSQFDTGPYEQYF
TRBJ1-5 | TRBV6-1 | CASSEVHWGLVGYSNQPQHF
TRBJ2-3 | TRBV30 | CAGRSAGGTDTQYF
TRBJ2-3 | TRBV7-9 | CASSYTGGHLLDTQYF
TRBJ2-1 | TRBV4-1 | CASSQDLLRHRSYNEQFF
TRBJ2-5 | TRBV12-3/TRBV12-4 | CASSFEVLETQYF
TRBJ2-1 | TRBV2 | CASSGQVGNEQFF
TRBJ2-1 | TRBV9 | CASSVQGRGQGLDEQFF